Below, 21 T cell receptor beta chains from the same sample are listed, as sequenced in a study of T cell responses to AZD1222 COVID-19 vaccine. Data came from immunoSEQ multiplex PCR; TCRdb stores just in-frame clones and leaves some out. The table lists nearly 200,000 clones, 80% to 95% of them singletons. Sequencing used peripheral blood, obtained 28 days after the second AZD1222 dose. The receptors derive from an adult who received the AZD1222 COVID-19 vaccine.

V usage is TRBV10-1 and J usage is TRBJ1-1; 7 bases line up with TRBD1. V shed 3 bases and J 7 bases; nucleotides not matched to a gene: 2. The CDR3 loop spans 12 amino acids. Germline V gives CDR1 WNHNN, CDR2 SYGVQD (reference sequence). As DNA, the CDR3 is TGCGCCAGCAGTGATTGGACAGGTGAAGCTTTCTTT. It translates to CASSDWTGEAFF.

This clone was observed a single time. This chain's CDR3 is CASSLGQGMATNEKLFF. DNA of the CDR3: TGTGCCAGCAGCTTAGGACAGGGGATGGCCACTAATGAAAAACTGTTTTTT. The chain carries TRBV7-6 and TRBJ1-4; 8 bases fit TRBD1. Germline values: CDR1 SGHVS, CDR2 FNYEAQ. This CDR3 region has 17 residues. Unmatched junction bases numbered 6, after V lost 1 base and J lost 2 bases.

V usage is TRBV7-6 and J usage is TRBJ2-2; no reliable D call. Trimming took 6 bases from V and 5 from J, leaving 13 bases between them. This CDR3 region has 14 residues. Germline values: CDR1 SGHVS, CDR2 FNYEAQ. CDR3 DNA: TGTGCCAGCAGACCAGGTGTAGCAACCGGGGAGCTGTTTTTT. As protein: CASRPGVATGELFF.

The gene calls are TRBV7-2 and TRBJ1-1; D is ambiguous. Trimming stripped 5 bases from V and 0 bases from J, with 10 bases between. Germline CDR1 is SGHTA and CDR2 is FQGNSA. The CDR3 sequence is 14 residues long. As DNA, the CDR3 is TGTGCCAGCAGCCCTCCGGCGGTGAACACTGAAGCTTTCTTT. As protein: CASSPPAVNTEAFF.

The rearrangement uses TRBV3-1 (or the pseudogene TRBV3-2) and TRBJ1-6; 9 positions match TRBD1. CDR1 is LGHDT, CDR2 YNNKEL, per germline (reference sequence). The CDR3 is 17 residues long. V lost 4 bases and J lost 7; bases outside the gene matches: 11. The CDR3 DNA follows: TGTGCCAGCAGCCCAAGATTCACCGGGACAGGGAATTCACCCCTCCACTTT. This gives the protein CASSPRFTGTGNSPLHF.

The J gene is TRBJ2-3, the V gene TRBV7-3, with a possible D match to TRBD2 (7 bases). CDR3 length equals 16 residues. Germline V gene data show CDR1 as SGHTA and CDR2 as FQGTGA. Trimming stripped 5 bases from V and 4 bases from J, with 19 bases between. The CDR3 DNA reads TGTGCCAGCAGCCCTAGTGGAGGGGGGGCCCCAGATACGCAGTATTTT. Amino acid sequence: CASSPSGGGAPDTQYF.

In DNA form, the CDR3 reads TGTGCCAGCAGCCAAGCCATGCCACCTTCACCCCTCCACTTT. As protein: CASSQAMPPSPLHF. This chain joins TRBV3-1 (or the pseudogene TRBV3-2) and TRBJ1-6; D gene ambiguous. The CDR3 contains 14 residues. The V and J ends lost 1 base and 9 bases respectively, with 10 bases between them. Looked up from germline, CDR1 is LGHDT and CDR2 is YNNKEL (reference sequence).

V usage is TRBV18 and J usage is TRBJ2-5; 11 bases line up with TRBD2. The CDR3 totals 15 residues. The germline V gene has CDR1 KGHSH and CDR2 LQKENI. V shed 5 bases, J shed 5 bases, and the junction held 7 bases outside the gene matches. Here the CDR3 DNA reads TGTGCCAGCTCAAGACTAGCGGGGAGGGCGGAGACCCAGTACTTC. Translated: CASSRLAGRAETQYF. Full variable domain (missing parts from reference TRBV18 and TRBJ2-5): NAGVMQNPRHLVRRRGQEARLRCSPMKGHSHVYWYRQLPEEGLKFMVYLQKENIIDESGMPKERFSAEFPKEGPSILRIQQVVRGDSAAYFCASSRLAGRAETQYFGPGTRLLVL.

The chain recombines TRBV7-3 with TRBJ1-1; D is possibly TRBD1 (6 bases). Trimming left V 2 bases short and J 4 bases short, with 11 bases between. Germline CDR1 SGHTA, CDR2 FQGTGA. The length of the CDR3 is 14 residues. CDR3 in DNA: TGTGCCAGCAGCTTATACAGGGAGGCCACTGAAGCTTTCTTT. Translating gives CASSLYREATEAFF.

The rearrangement uses TRBV7-3 and TRBJ2-3, with 7 bases aligning to TRBD2. Germline CDR1 is SGHTA and CDR2 is FQGTGA. The CDR3 is 14 residues long. With 5 bases clipped from V and 4 bases from J, the junction kept 6 bases outside the gene matches. As DNA, the CDR3 is TGTGCCAGCAGCACTGGACTAGTCGCAGATACGCAGTATTTT. This codes for CASSTGLVADTQYF. The full variable domain, with the rest looked up from reference TRBV7-3 and TRBJ2-3, is GAGVSQTPSNKVTEKGKYVELRCDPISGHTALYWYRQSLGQGPEFLIYFQGTGAADDSGLPNDRFFAVRPEGSVSTLKIQRTERGDSAVYLCASSTGLVADTQYFGPGTRLTVL.

The chain has TRBV12-3 or TRBV12-4 and TRBJ2-7; D might be TRBD2 (6 bases). V lost 6 bases and J lost 7, with 16 bases in between. This CDR3 has 13 residues. DNA for the CDR3: TGTGCCAGCAGCTCCGGGACTCCGTTAGAGCAGTACTTC. Its protein product is CASSSGTPLEQYF.

The V gene is TRBV4-3, the J gene TRBJ1-6; D uncertain. From germline, CDR1 is LGHNA and CDR2 YSLEER. The CDR3 runs 14 residues. The V end lost 0 bases, the J end lost 8 bases, and 8 bases lay between the germline ends. The CDR3 DNA sequence: TGCGCCAGCAGCCAAGATCGCGGTTATTCACCCCTCCACTTT. This translates into CASSQDRGYSPLHF.

The rearrangement links TRBV5-3 to TRBJ1-4; 9 nucleotides match TRBD1. TRBV5-3 is given ORF status, its function remaining uncertain. J gave up 5 bases and V 4 bases, and 15 bases lay outside the gene matches. The CDR3 consists of 18 residues. In nucleotides, the CDR3 is TGTGCCAGAAGCGCGGGTGAAACAGGGGGCGGGGAAAATGAAAAACTGTTTTTT. Protein: CARSAGETGGGENEKLFF.

This clone was seen only once. This rearrangement joins TRBV6-6 to TRBJ1-2; no clear D. There are 15 residues in the CDR3. Germline V CDR1 and CDR2: MNHNY, SVGAGI (reference sequence). V dropped 6 bases and J dropped 2 bases, with 16 bases sitting between them. The CDR3 nucleotides read TGTGCCAGCAGCACCGGAAGGCGCTCGAACTATGGCTACACCTTC. Amino acids: CASSTGRRSNYGYTF.

The chain combines TRBV7-9 with TRBJ1-2, with D maybe TRBD1 (6 bases). The CDR3 sequence is 12 residues long. The V and J ends lost 7 bases and 6 bases respectively, with 12 bases between them. CDR1 is SEHNR and CDR2 is FQNEAQ in the germline V gene (reference sequence). The CDR3: CASTNTGNGYTF. CDR3 nucleotide sequence: TGTGCCAGCACCAACACAGGGAATGGCTACACCTTC. The full variable domain, with the rest looked up from reference TRBV7-9 and TRBJ1-2, is DTGVSQNPRHKITKRGQNVTFRCDPISEHNRLYWYRQTLGQGPEFLTYFQNEAQLEKSRLLSDRFSAERPKGSFSTLEIQRTEQGDSAMYLCASTNTGNGYTFGSGTRLTVV.

This rearrangement joins TRBV24-1 to TRBJ2-2; 8 bases fit TRBD2. CDR3 size: 14 residues. Losses at the gene ends were 7 bases for V and 4 bases for J; bases not matched to a gene: 4. Germline assignment: CDR1 KGHDR and CDR2 SFDVKD. The CDR3 here is CATSRAGGTGELFF. The CDR3 bases are TGTGCCACCAGCCGCGCGGGGGGCACCGGGGAGCTGTTTTTT.

The chain uses TRBV12-3 or TRBV12-4 and TRBJ1-3; the D is unclear. Trimming took 11 bases from V and 3 from J, leaving 11 bases between them. CDR3 length: 12 amino acids. The CDR3 loop reads CAVSRRGNTIYF. DNA for the CDR3: TGTGCCGTATCGCGGCGTGGAAACACCATATATTTT.

The chain is built from TRBV9 and TRBJ2-1; the match to TRBD2 covers 11 bases. Per germline, CDR1 SGDLS and CDR2 YYNGEE. This CDR3 spans 15 amino acids. J lost 2 bases, V lost 8 bases, and 6 bases had no gene match. CDR3 sequence (DNA): TGTGCCAGTAACCTGGGACTAGCGGCCTACAATGAGCAGTTCTTC. This translates into CASNLGLAAYNEQFF.

V usage is TRBV4-1 and J usage is TRBJ2-7; D remains unclear. CDR3 length: 15 amino acids. Germline assignment: CDR1 MGHRA and CDR2 YSYEKL. Trimming removed 0 bases at V and 0 bases at J, with 9 bases between. The CDR3, as DNA: TGCGCCAGCAGCCAAGAATCGACGGTCTCCTACGAGCAGTACTTC. This gives the protein CASSQESTVSYEQYF.

This clone was detected only once. This chain connects TRBV9 to TRBJ2-5, with 7 positions matching TRBD2. Germline V gene data show CDR1 as SGDLS and CDR2 as YYNGEE. The CDR3 spans 14 residues. V trimming: 2 bases; J trimming: 2 bases; junction bases outside the gene matches: 3. This chain's CDR3 is CASSVRGLQETQYF. CDR3 bases: TGTGCCAGCAGCGTTAGGGGACTACAAGAGACCCAGTACTTC.

V gene TRBV19 combines with J gene TRBJ1-2; 7 positions match TRBD1. CDR3 length equals 15 residues. V was clipped by 8 bases and J by 0 bases; unmatched bases: 9. The germline V gene has CDR1 LNHDA and CDR2 SQIVND (reference sequence). In DNA form, the CDR3 reads TGTGCCAGTTCCGAACGACAGGGTACTAACTATGGCTACACCTTC. The encoded protein is CASSERQGTNYGYTF.